Listed here are 32 T cell receptor beta chains from one sample, sequenced in a study of blood T cell repertoires in COVID-19. TCRdb keeps only in-frame clones here, not all; method: immunoSEQ multiplex PCR. Of approximately 150,000 clones in the sample, roughly 84% were seen once. Sequenced: peripheral blood. These receptors came from a man aged 40-50 years with acute or convalescent COVID-19.

The chain joins TRBV12-3 or TRBV12-4 to TRBJ2-1; weak D call: TRBD2 (6 bases). The ends were cut back, 6 bases at V and 5 bases at J, with 11 bases in the middle. This CDR3 has 13 residues. The CDR3 sequence is CASSPGDHNEQFF. The CDR3 nucleotides are TGTGCCAGCAGCCCGGGGGATCACAATGAGCAGTTCTTC.

The chain recombines TRBV3-1 (or the pseudogene TRBV3-2) with TRBJ2-7, with D possibly matching TRBD2 (5 bases). Trimming took off 4 bases at V and 8 bases at J, with 15 bases between the two ends. The CDR3 has 13 residues. CDR1 and CDR2 from the germline V gene are LGHDT and YNNKEL (reference sequence). For the CDR3, the DNA is TGTGCCAGCAGCCCAGGAGGTGGTCATCAGCAGTACTTC. It specifies CASSPGGGHQQYF.

The chain combines TRBV5-1 with TRBJ2-3; 11 nucleotides match TRBD2. V trimming: 0 bases; J trimming: 2 bases; junction bases outside the gene matches: 2. Looked up from germline, CDR1 is SGHRS and CDR2 is YFSETQ. There are 16 residues in the CDR3. CDR3 sequence: CASSLATSGVTDTQYF. The CDR3 region has the DNA TGCGCCAGCAGCTTGGCGACTAGCGGGGTCACAGATACGCAGTATTTT.

This chain joins TRBV4-1 and TRBJ1-6; 7 bases agree with TRBD1. The trim removed 4 bases at V and 7 bases at J, leaving 10 bases unmatched. The CDR3 runs 16 residues. Germline V gene data show CDR1 as MGHRA and CDR2 as YSYEKL. CDR3 sequence reads: CASSPMVGTVNSPLHF. The CDR3 DNA reads as TGCGCCAGCAGCCCCATGGTGGGGACAGTAAATTCACCCCTCCACTTT.

In its sample, this clone was seen a few times. The chain employs TRBV28 and TRBJ1-2, with D perhaps matching TRBD1 (5 bases). Looked up from germline, CDR1 is MDHEN and CDR2 is SYDVKM. V gave up 5 bases and J gave up 6 bases, with 19 bases separating them. The CDR3 totals 15 residues. CDR3: CASSVTRAMGHGYTF. CDR3 sequence (DNA): TGTGCCAGCAGTGTCACCCGGGCCATGGGGCATGGCTACACCTTC.

The count of this clone is one. V usage is TRBV18 and J usage is TRBJ1-5; D may be TRBD1 (6 bases). Germline CDR1 KGHSH, CDR2 LQKENI. Between the trimmed V and J ends, which lost 6 bases and 4 bases, there was a span of 10 bases. This CDR3 is built from 13 residues. The CDR3 DNA reads TGTGCCAGCTCTGGCCAGGGGAATCAGCCCCAGCATTTT. Amino acid sequence: CASSGQGNQPQHF.

The chain employs TRBV9 and TRBJ1-3; D gene unclear. The CDR3 consists of 13 residues. V lost 4 bases and J lost 4, with 9 bases in between. Germline-derived CDR1 and CDR2 are SGDLS and YYNGEE. CDR3 in amino acids: CASSPRVGNTIYF. The CDR3 DNA reads TGTGCCAGCAGCCCCCGGGTGGGAAACACCATATATTTT.

The chain joins TRBV7-8 to TRBJ2-7, with 10 bases fitting TRBD2. Per germline, CDR1 SGHVS and CDR2 FQNEAQ. The CDR3 extends over 22 amino acids. Losses at the gene ends were 1 base for V and 0 bases for J; bases not matched to a gene: 21. The CDR3 protein is CASSLEAAGGWSLPGFSYEQYF. The CDR3 coding sequence is TGTGCCAGCAGCTTAGAGGCAGCGGGGGGGTGGTCTTTACCCGGGTTCTCCTACGAGCAGTACTTC.

CDR3 bases: TGCGCCAGCAGCCAACAGGGCACAGATACGCAGTATTTT. Translating gives CASSQQGTDTQYF. The genes are TRBV4-3 and TRBJ2-3; D gene uncertain. Per germline, CDR1 LGHNA and CDR2 YSLEER. V dropped 2 bases and J dropped 1 base, with 4 bases sitting between them. The length of the CDR3 is 13 residues.

The CDR3 sequence is CASSPQGGVQPQHF. CDR3 sequence (DNA): TGTGCCAGCAGCCCACAGGGCGGTGTTCAGCCCCAGCATTTT. The chain is built from TRBV7-2 and TRBJ1-5, with a possible D match to TRBD1 (6 bases). V dropped 5 bases and J dropped 6 bases, with 14 bases sitting between them. The germline CDR1 and CDR2 sequences are SGHTA and FQGNSA. The CDR3 covers 14 residues.

The gene calls are TRBV11-1 and TRBJ1-2; D unresolved. This CDR3 region has 13 residues. Trimming pared 0 bases from V and 6 bases from J, leaving 8 bases between. Germline-derived CDR1 and CDR2 are SGHAT and FQDESV (reference sequence). CDR3 coding DNA: TGTGCCAGCAGCTTAGCAGGAGCTCATGGCTACACCTTC. Translating gives CASSLAGAHGYTF.

The chain has TRBV7-8 and TRBJ1-2, with a possible D match to TRBD1 (6 bases). The CDR3 totals 13 residues. In germline, CDR1 is SGHVS, CDR2 FQNEAQ. Deletions cut 8 bases from V and 3 bases from J, with 13 bases between. The CDR3 nucleotides read TGTGCCAGCGGCGACAGGACCGACTATGGCTACACCTTC. It codes for CASGDRTDYGYTF.

This clone was recorded only once. The chain employs TRBV4-3 and TRBJ1-4; D not resolved. The germline V gene encodes CDR1 LGHNA and CDR2 YSLEER. The CDR3 has 13 amino acids. V lost 1 base and J lost 8, with 8 bases in between. CDR3 region: CASSQGHNEKLFF. CDR3 DNA: TGCGCCAGCAGCCAAGGACATAACGAAAAACTGTTTTTT.

This clone was seen more than once but under ten times. Compared with germline, one end of the junction differs, possibly owing to a read error. The rearrangement uses TRBV7-7 and TRBJ2-7; TRBD1 matches at 9 bases. This CDR3 spans 16 amino acids. Per germline, CDR1 SSHAT and CDR2 FNYEAQ (reference sequence). The DNA for the CDR3 is TGTGCTAGCAGCTCGGGGTTACCGGGACAGGGACACGAGCAGTACTTC. This gives the protein CASSSGLPGQGHEQYF. The variable domain in full, completed from reference TRBV7-7 and TRBJ2-7, reads GAGVSQSPRYKVTKRGQDVTLRCDPISSHATLYWYQQALGQGPEFLTYFNYEAQPDKSGLPSDRFSAERPEGSISTLTIQRTEQRDSAMYRCASSSGLPGQGHEQYFGPGTRLTVT.

The rearrangement links TRBV6-5 to TRBJ2-3, with D possibly being TRBD1 (6 bases). The germline V gene has CDR1 MNHEY and CDR2 SVGAGI. This CDR3 contains 13 residues. V dropped 6 bases and J dropped 3 bases, with 10 bases sitting between them. The CDR3 protein is CASRDTGTDTQYF. CDR3 DNA: TGTGCCAGCAGGGATACAGGGACAGATACGCAGTATTTT.

This chain connects TRBV7-2 to TRBJ1-3; 8 bases fit TRBD1. The germline V gene encodes CDR1 SGHTA and CDR2 FQGNSA. Trimming at V came to 5 bases and at J to 0 bases, leaving 12 bases not matched to a gene. This CDR3 is 18 amino acids long. The CDR3 reads CASSLGQADSSSGNTIYF. CDR3 in DNA: TGTGCCAGCAGCCTGGGACAGGCTGACTCGAGCTCTGGAAACACCATATATTTT.

The genes are TRBV18 and TRBJ1-2; 7 positions agree with TRBD1. The CDR3 totals 15 residues. Trimming cost V 3 bases and J 0 bases; bases outside gene matches: 4. Germline V gene lookup returns CDR1 KGHSH and CDR2 LQKENI. The chain's CDR3 is CASSPGTEPNYGYTF. The CDR3 DNA sequence: TGTGCCAGCTCACCCGGGACAGAACCTAACTATGGCTACACCTTC.

As regards this clone: Other DNA sequences from this sample encode an identical CDR3 as well. The J gene is TRBJ2-5, the V gene TRBV30; 7 positions agree with TRBD1. CDR1 GTSNPN and CDR2 SVGIG come from the germline V gene (reference sequence). This CDR3 has 11 amino acids. V shed 4 bases, J shed 4 bases, and the junction held 0 bases outside the gene matches. The CDR3 loop is CAWTGGETQYF. CDR3 sequence (DNA): TGTGCCTGGACAGGGGGAGAGACCCAGTACTTC.

The gene calls are TRBV29-1 and TRBJ2-5; 11 bases agree with TRBD2. CDR1 and CDR2 from the germline V gene are SQVTM and ANQGSEA. CDR3 length: 14 residues. With 5 bases clipped from V and 4 bases from J, the junction kept 6 bases outside the gene matches. The CDR3 loop is CSVRLAGGGETQYF. The CDR3 nucleotides read TGCAGCGTTCGCCTAGCGGGGGGAGGAGAGACCCAGTACTTC.

The chain recombines TRBV7-9 with TRBJ2-6; the D gene is possibly TRBD1 (6 bases). Germline V gives CDR1 SEHNR, CDR2 FQNEAQ (reference sequence). V lost 4 bases and J lost 1, with 17 bases in between. The CDR3 loop spans 18 amino acids. This CDR3 reads CASSSPGRGRSGANVLTF. The CDR3 DNA reads as TGTGCCAGCAGCTCTCCTGGCAGGGGAAGGTCTGGGGCCAACGTCCTGACTTTC.

The gene calls are TRBV3-1 (or the pseudogene TRBV3-2) and TRBJ2-1; 8 positions agree with TRBD1. This CDR3 is 15 amino acids long. The germline V gene encodes CDR1 LGHDT and CDR2 YNNKEL (reference sequence). V was clipped by 2 bases and J by 1 base; unmatched bases: 1. The CDR3: CASSQQGASYNEQFF. The CDR3 nucleotides are TGTGCCAGCAGCCAACAGGGGGCGTCCTACAATGAGCAGTTCTTC.

The rearrangement joins TRBV29-1 to TRBJ1-1; D uncertain. Germline CDR1 reads SQVTM; CDR2 reads ANQGSEA. There are 12 residues in the CDR3. Trimming took 4 bases from V and 2 from J, leaving 8 bases between them. CDR3 sequence reads: CSVGQDNTEAFF. The CDR3 nucleotides read TGCAGCGTTGGTCAGGATAACACTGAAGCTTTCTTT.

The chain is built from TRBV6-5 and TRBJ1-4, with D hard to call. Germline-derived CDR1 and CDR2 are MNHEY and SVGAGI. V was trimmed by 2 bases and J by 3 bases, leaving 13 bases between them. The length of the CDR3 is 16 residues. The chain's CDR3 is CASSYRGNSPNEKLFF. The CDR3 coding sequence is TGTGCCAGCAGTTACCGGGGTAATAGCCCTAATGAAAAACTGTTTTTT.

The V call is TRBV2, the J call TRBJ2-5; D ambiguous. V was shortened by 4 bases and J by 1 base, with 7 bases between the two germline ends. This CDR3 is 13 amino acids long. Germline lookup yields CDR1 SNHLY and CDR2 FYNNEI. The CDR3 coding sequence is TGTGCCAGCAGTGTTAACACCCAAGAGACCCAGTACTTC. Its protein is CASSVNTQETQYF.

The gene calls are TRBV7-2 and TRBJ2-1, with 15 bases that match TRBD2. The CDR3 is 18 residues long. Germline CDR1 reads SGHTA; CDR2 reads FQGNSA. V shed 4 bases, J shed 7 bases, and the junction held 11 bases outside the gene matches. The CDR3 spells CASSSRTSGGAVGNEQFF. The DNA for the CDR3 is TGTGCCAGCAGCTCCCGGACTAGCGGGGGGGCGGTGGGGAATGAGCAGTTCTTC.

This clone is a singleton in its sample. V gene TRBV11-3 combines with J gene TRBJ1-1, with D hard to call. Between the trimmed V and J ends, which lost 5 bases and 11 bases, there was a span of 18 bases. The CDR3 has 13 residues. Germline-derived CDR1 and CDR2 are SGHNT and YENEEA. This CDR3 is CASSLLGDPGAFF. The CDR3 DNA sequence: TGTGCCAGCAGCCTTCTAGGAGACCCTGGGGCTTTCTTT.

The chain uses TRBV5-1 and TRBJ2-7, with D possibly matching TRBD1 (5 bases). The CDR3 is made up of 13 amino acids. CDR1 is SGHRS and CDR2 is YFSETQ in the germline V gene. V was cut by 0 bases and J by 2 bases, with 6 bases left in between. DNA of the CDR3: TGCGCCAGCAGCTTGGCAGGGCCCTACGAGCAGTACTTC. It encodes CASSLAGPYEQYF.

The chain employs TRBV20-1 and TRBJ2-7; no firm D call. Germline V gives CDR1 DFQATT, CDR2 SNEGSKA (reference sequence). The CDR3 length is 11 residues. V shed 0 bases and J shed 4 bases, with 4 bases lying between them. The CDR3 reads CSAREEYEQYF. CDR3 DNA: TGCAGTGCTAGAGAGGAGTACGAGCAGTACTTC.

The chain couples TRBV7-2 to TRBJ1-1; D is perhaps TRBD1 (6 bases). Trimming left V 4 bases short and J 11 bases short, with 17 bases between. The germline CDR1 and CDR2 sequences are SGHTA and FQGNSA. The CDR3 contains 13 residues. For the CDR3, the DNA is TGTGCCAGCAGCTATCAACAGGGTTCGGGCGCTTTCTTT. It encodes CASSYQQGSGAFF.

The count of this clone is one. The chain carries TRBV6-6 and TRBJ1-6; the match to TRBD1 covers 8 bases. Germline loops: CDR1 MNHNY, CDR2 SVGAGI (reference sequence). The CDR3 loop spans 17 amino acids. Losses at the gene ends were 6 bases for V and 8 bases for J; bases not matched to a gene: 15. CDR3 protein: CASSRPSGQAMDSPLHF. CDR3 nucleotide sequence: TGTGCCAGCAGCCGACCTTCGGGACAGGCTATGGATTCACCCCTCCACTTT.

The rearrangement uses TRBV25-1 and TRBJ2-2; D is possibly TRBD1 (5 bases). The germline CDR1 and CDR2 sequences are MGHDK and SYGVNS. V was clipped by 1 base and J by 5 bases, with 14 bases between them. CDR3 length: 16 amino acids. The CDR3 DNA is TGTGCCAGCAGTGAATCGGCAGGGTTAGGAACCGGGGAGCTGTTTTTT. Translated: CASSESAGLGTGELFF.

The CDR3 loop reads CASGIAYANTEAFF. DNA for the CDR3: TGTGCCAGCGGTATAGCTTACGCGAACACTGAAGCTTTCTTT. J is TRBJ1-1 and V is TRBV2, with no clear D. Germline V gene data show CDR1 as SNHLY and CDR2 as FYNNEI. The length of the CDR3 is 14 residues. Trimming took 8 bases from V and 1 from J, leaving 14 bases between them.